These 12 T cell receptor beta chains were all obtained from the same sample, sequenced in a study of cytomegalovirus exposure and HLA in healthy donors. Researchers ran the PCR with 60 Vbeta and 13 Jbeta primers. Profiling relied on immunoSEQ multiplex PCR, and the TCRdb table lists in-frame clones only, not all of them. The table records hundreds of thousands of clones, 83% of them present only once. Source material: PBMCs. These receptors came from a girl between 10 and 17 years old in good health and CMV-seronegative.

Concerning this clone itself: The germline gene is not matched at one end of the junction; a read error may be the cause. The J gene is TRBJ2-7, the V gene TRBV18; 7 bases line up with TRBD1. CDR1 and CDR2 (germline): KGHSH, LQKENI. The CDR3 has 15 residues. CDR3 nucleotide sequence: TGTGCCCGCTCCCTCGACAGGGTGAGGGTGTACGAGCAGTACTTC. Its translation: CARSLDRVRVYEQYF. The entire variable domain, with the rest obtained from reference TRBV18 and TRBJ2-7, is as follows: NAGVMQNPRHLVRRRGQEARLRCSPMKGHSHVYWYRQLPEEGLKFMVYLQKENIIDESGMPKERFSAEFPKEGPSILRIQQVVRGDSAAYFCARSLDRVRVYEQYFGPGTRLTVT.

This clone was recorded a few times. A junction boundary mismatches the germline segment, possibly from a read error. CDR3 DNA: TGTGCCAGCAGATTAAAACAGGGGAAATGGATCTTC. This sequence encodes CASRLKQGKWIF. V gene TRBV6-5 combines with J gene TRBJ2-1, with 7 bases that match TRBD1. The CDR3 spans 12 residues. Looked up from germline, CDR1 is MNHEY and CDR2 is SVGAGI.

This chain joins TRBV19 and TRBJ1-2, with 9 nucleotides matching TRBD1. This CDR3 spans 14 amino acids. CDR1 LNHDA and CDR2 SQIVND come from the germline V gene (reference sequence). The J segment lost 4 bases and the V segment lost 9 bases, leaving 9 bases of the junction unmatched. The CDR3 loop is CASKNRDRAYGYTF. The CDR3 region has the DNA TGTGCCAGCAAGAATAGGGACAGGGCCTATGGCTACACCTTC.

J is TRBJ2-1 and V is TRBV10-3; a weak D match, TRBD2 (7 bases). Trimming left V 4 bases short and J 7 bases short, with 20 bases between. CDR1 and CDR2 from the germline V gene are ENHRY and SYGVKD. The CDR3 runs 16 residues. The CDR3 DNA sequence: TGTGCCATCAGTGGATCCGGGGGGCAGGGGAGGAATGAGCAGTTCTTC. Translating it yields CAISGSGGQGRNEQFF.

CDR3 region: CASRPFPGAHSYEQYF. CDR3 DNA: TGTGCCAGCAGACCATTCCCAGGGGCCCACTCCTACGAGCAGTACTTC. The chain couples TRBV28 to TRBJ2-7, with D perhaps matching TRBD1 (6 bases). V lost 6 bases to trimming and J lost 0 bases, with 18 bases between them. The germline V gene encodes CDR1 MDHEN and CDR2 SYDVKM. This CDR3 is 16 amino acids long.

A few counts support this clone. This rearrangement joins TRBV6-5 to TRBJ2-7; TRBD2 is a possible D gene (6 bases). CDR1 and CDR2 (germline): MNHEY, SVGAGI. V dropped 6 bases and J dropped 2 bases, with 14 bases sitting between them. CDR3 length: 14 amino acids. The CDR3 DNA is TGTGCCAGCAGCCCAAATAGCGGAACCTACGAGCAGTACTTC. It translates to CASSPNSGTYEQYF.

The chain joins TRBV20-1 to TRBJ1-6; D gene uncertain. The CDR3 loop spans 11 amino acids. The V and J ends lost 6 bases and 10 bases respectively, with 10 bases between them. Looked up from germline, CDR1 is DFQATT and CDR2 is SNEGSKA (reference sequence). This chain's CDR3 is CSANHQSPLHF. CDR3 bases: TGCAGTGCGAATCACCAGTCACCCCTCCACTTT.

V usage is TRBV19 and J usage is TRBJ2-5, with TRBD2 as a possible D gene (6 bases). The V gene's germline CDR1 is LNHDA and CDR2 SQIVND (reference sequence). The CDR3 loop spans 15 amino acids. V was shortened by 6 bases and J by 5 bases, with 19 bases between the two germline ends. CDR3 in DNA: TGTGCCAGTAGCCGTCTTGGAGGGAGTCGGGAGACCCAGTACTTC. Translation: CASSRLGGSRETQYF.

The chain links TRBV10-2 to TRBJ1-1; D might be TRBD1 (6 bases). The CDR3 extends over 15 amino acids. V shed 3 bases and J shed 0 bases, with 11 bases lying between them. Germline V gene lookup returns CDR1 WSHSY and CDR2 SAAADI. The CDR3 bases are TGCGCCAGCAGTGAACCGGACAGCATGAACACTGAAGCTTTCTTT. It is translated as CASSEPDSMNTEAFF.

The V and J genes are TRBV2 and TRBJ2-7, with TRBD1 matching over 11 bases. The V and J ends lost 6 bases and 3 bases, in that order; junction bases with no gene match: 4. The CDR3 consists of 14 residues. CDR1 is SNHLY and CDR2 is FYNNEI in the germline V gene. This CDR3 reads CASSPGQGVYEQYF. The CDR3 DNA follows: TGTGCCAGCAGCCCGGGACAGGGGGTCTACGAGCAGTACTTC.

V is TRBV7-9 and J is TRBJ2-1, with TRBD2 matching over 13 bases. Germline trimming cut 5 bases from V and 5 bases from J; bases unmatched to any gene: 9. This CDR3 is built from 17 residues. Germline CDR1 is SEHNR and CDR2 is FQNEAQ (reference sequence). The CDR3 protein is CASSPRTSGSAHNEQFF. CDR3 DNA sequence: TGTGCCAGCAGCCCAAGGACTAGCGGGAGTGCCCACAATGAGCAGTTCTTC.

By sample fraction, this clone is medium-sized (0.01 to 0.1%). The chain employs TRBV19 and TRBJ2-1, with 12 bases lining up with TRBD2. Per germline, CDR1 LNHDA and CDR2 SQIVND (reference sequence). The CDR3 extends over 15 amino acids. The V gene end was trimmed by 6 bases and the J gene end by 3 bases; junction bases not matched to a gene: 3. CDR3 in DNA: TGTGCCAGTAGAGCGACTAGCGGGAGCTACAATGAGCAGTTCTTC. Translation: CASRATSGSYNEQFF.